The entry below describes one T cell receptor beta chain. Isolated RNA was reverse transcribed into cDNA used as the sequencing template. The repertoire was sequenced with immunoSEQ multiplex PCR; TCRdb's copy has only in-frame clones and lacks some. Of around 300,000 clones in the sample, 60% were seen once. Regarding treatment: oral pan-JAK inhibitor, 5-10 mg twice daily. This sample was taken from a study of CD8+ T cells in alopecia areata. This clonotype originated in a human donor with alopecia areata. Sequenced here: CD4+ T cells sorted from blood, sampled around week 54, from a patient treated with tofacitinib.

CDR3 residues: CASSRLGFDEQYF. CDR3 nucleotides: TGTGCCAGCAGTAGGCTGGGGTTCGACGAGCAGTACTTC. The V gene is TRBV27, the J gene TRBJ2-7, with D hard to call. The V end lost 5 bases, the J end lost 5 bases, and 13 bases lay between the germline ends. CDR3 length equals 13 residues. Germline assignment: CDR1 MNHEY and CDR2 SMNVEV (reference sequence).